Given below is one T cell receptor beta chain in context. Its specific antigen is unknown. No per-base quality is available; no much larger clone lies one base away. Trimming takes 8 bases from V and 2 bases from J, and the germline ends sit 13 bases apart. The germline V gene encodes CDR1 MNHNY and CDR2 SVGAGI (reference sequence). From the cysteine through the phenylalanine, the CDR3 covers 15 amino acids. Solely the CDR3 DNA is kept, with 45 bases framed from the first base. The sample originates from a study of radiation and T cells in renal cell carcinoma (dated by TCRdb to 2020 to 2022). In terms of the full investigation: The samples were obtained from a clinical trial, where primary renal cell carcinomas were treated with 15 Gy stereotactic body radiation therapy and then removed by nephrectomy 4 weeks afterward. In total, 50 or so samples, comprising some 25 tumors and roughly 27 peripheral blood samples, were subjected to TCR beta sequencing. Across all 53 samples, 4,000,000 or so unique CDR3 nucleotide sequences encoding 2,658,974 unique CDR3 amino acid sequences were identified.

The time point tag for this specimen amounts to: blood 2 weeks post-SBRT. The treatment or condition label corresponds to: 15 Gy SBRT to primary tumor, nephrectomy 4 weeks later. To track tumor-enriched clonotypes, serial peripheral blood was sampled from radiation-treated patients at baseline and at 2 weeks and 4 weeks after SBRT. Every patient had renal cell carcinoma of clear cell pathology. The QIAamp DNA Blood Mini Kit (Qiagen) was used to prepare genomic DNA for TCR sequencing. Samples were included in the analyses only if all quality control checks were passed. Beyond this particular receptor, the publication reports: Because no pretreatment tumor biopsies were available, whether clonotypes were present in the tumor at baseline could not be determined. In blood, the top tumor clonotypes increased from baseline to 2 weeks after radiation and then shrank by 4 weeks, which suggests a temporary expansion of tumor-resident clones. Tracking of blood repertoire dynamics stopped at roughly 4 weeks after treatment, with no follow-up past that point. Because the trial had a single-armed design, the trial could not examine how radiation dose or scheduling affected the TCR repertoire.

TCR beta libraries were generated from genomic DNA with the immunoSEQ kit, following the manufacturer's recommendations. To prepare the libraries, a first multiplex PCR with proprietary primers was run, followed by a second PCR that added unique barcodes, and a bead cleanup was done after each round. Each sample batch included a kit-provided positive control reaction and a negative control reaction. The final libraries underwent checking on an Agilent 4200 TapeStation D1000 ScreenTape, volumetric pooling, and quantification by qPCR. Sequencing was performed on an Illumina NextSeq500 with a MidOutput 150-cycle cartridge, and 156 Read1 and 15 Index1 cycles were run with kit custom primers. The pooled library was loaded at approximately 1.1 pM with a roughly 22% PhiX control spike-in. In the paper's pipeline: Vendor-processed data were analyzed in R, with a clonotype defined as all T cells sharing the same CDR3 nucleotide sequence. In the clone abundance analyses, frequencies in each sample were normalized to that sample's 10,000 most abundant clones. Before analysis, public T cell clones were removed, and these numbered fewer than six per sample on average. A difference in abundance of at least 32-fold between compartments was used to define tumor-enriched and baseline blood-enriched clonotypes. A beta-binomial differential abundance model was used to identify clonotypes that were expanded or contracted between blood time points. Similarity between tumor and blood repertoires was quantified using the Baroni-Urbani and Buser coefficient, and groups were compared with two-tailed Wilcoxon tests in R. The table comes from immuneACCESS by way of TCRdb, which keeps in-frame sequences with V and J called. Part of the clones is missing from these tables; in studies checked, under half for an unresolved V gene and the rest for unknown reasons. V and J calls and clone size come straight from that table; D and trimming were deduced from the DNA. This sample lists about 150,000 clones; roughly 89% were detected once. Approximately 12% of the sample goes to the ten largest clones.

The sequence is built from TRBV6-6 and TRBJ2-6; the D region is possibly TRBD1 or TRBD2, each matching across 5 bases. The sample was blood, taken from a patient whose treatment included radiotherapy and nephrectomy. The sequence was obtained from a woman aged 45 to 65 with renal cell carcinoma. The nucleotides read TGTGCCAGCCGTAAAAGGGGACCTGGGGCCAACGTCCTGACTTTC. The translation is CASRKRGPGANVLTF.